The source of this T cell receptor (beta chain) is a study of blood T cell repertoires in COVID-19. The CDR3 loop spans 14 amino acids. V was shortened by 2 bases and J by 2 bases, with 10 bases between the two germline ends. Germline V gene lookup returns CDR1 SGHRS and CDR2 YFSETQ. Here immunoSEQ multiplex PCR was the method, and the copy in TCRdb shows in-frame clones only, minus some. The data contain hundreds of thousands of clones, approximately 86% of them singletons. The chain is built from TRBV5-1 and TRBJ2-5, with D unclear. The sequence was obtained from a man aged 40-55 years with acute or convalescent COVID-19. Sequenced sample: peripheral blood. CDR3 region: CASSFIEPQETQYF. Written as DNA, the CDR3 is TGCGCCAGCAGCTTCATAGAGCCTCAAGAGACCCAGTACTTC. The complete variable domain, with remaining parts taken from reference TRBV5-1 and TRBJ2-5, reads KAGVTQTPRYLIKTRGQQVTLSCSPISGHRSVSWYQQTPGQGLQFLFEYFSETQRNKGNFPGRFSGRQFSNSRSEMNVSTLELGDSALYLCASSFIEPQETQYFGPGTRLLVL.